This T cell receptor (beta chain) was obtained from a study of blood T cell repertoires in COVID-19. CDR1 LNHNV and CDR2 YYDKDF come from the germline V gene (reference sequence). The V end lost 1 base, the J end lost 2 bases, and 5 bases lay between the germline ends. CDR3 length: 14 residues. Sequenced by immunoSEQ multiplex PCR; TCRdb stores in-frame clones only, minus some. The data show some 180,000 clones, with roughly 91% seen just once and roughly 2% held by the top ten. What was sequenced was peripheral blood. This TCR was recovered from a man in his fifties who had recovered from COVID-19. The chain links TRBV15 to TRBJ1-4, with D unresolved. In DNA, the CDR3 is TGTGCCACCAGCAGAGGGGAGACTAATGAAAAACTGTTTTTT. It encodes CATSRGETNEKLFF. The variable domain in full, completed from reference TRBV15 and TRBJ1-4, reads DAMVIQNPRYQVTQFGKPVTLSCSQTLNHNVMYWYQQKSSQAPKLLFHYYDKDFNNEADTPDNFQSRRPNTSFCFLDIRSPGLGDTAMYLCATSRGETNEKLFFGSGTQLSVL.